This T cell receptor beta chain was identified during a study of OX40 agonist ivuxolimab in advanced cancers. Study-level information: Mean age 60 years, range roughly 23 to 79; 82.7% male. Partial responses, seen in three patients, involved one hepatocellular carcinoma and two cutaneous melanomas.

The repertoire was sequenced with immunoSEQ multiplex PCR; TCRdb's copy has only in-frame clones and lacks some. The sample has about 98,000 clones; about nine tenths are singletons. Comment on this clone: Its antigen is unidentified.

Overall study findings and caveats: Relative to CD4+, CD8+ T cells held more expanded clones on average.

The CDR3 extends over 13 amino acids. The V gene end was trimmed by 1 base and the J gene end by 6 bases; junction bases not matched to a gene: 0. Germline CDR1 reads SGDLS; CDR2 reads YYNGEE. Here the sequenced sample was CD4+ or CD8+ T cells sorted from blood, taken in a trial of the OX40 agonist ivuxolimab. The sequence came from an adult with an advanced solid tumor such as melanoma, head and neck, liver or kidney cancer. The chain joins TRBV9 to TRBJ2-3; 9 nucleotides agree with TRBD2. The CDR3 protein is CASSVLAGDTQYF. The CDR3 DNA follows: TGTGCCAGCAGCGTACTAGCGGGGGATACGCAGTATTTT. Using reference TRBV9 and TRBJ2-3 for the parts outside the CDR3, the full variable domain is DSGVTQTPKHLITATGQRVTLRCSPRSGDLSVYWYQQSLDQGLQFLIQYYNGEERAKGNILERFSAQQFPDLHSELNLSSLELGDSALYFCASSVLAGDTQYFGPGTRLTVL.